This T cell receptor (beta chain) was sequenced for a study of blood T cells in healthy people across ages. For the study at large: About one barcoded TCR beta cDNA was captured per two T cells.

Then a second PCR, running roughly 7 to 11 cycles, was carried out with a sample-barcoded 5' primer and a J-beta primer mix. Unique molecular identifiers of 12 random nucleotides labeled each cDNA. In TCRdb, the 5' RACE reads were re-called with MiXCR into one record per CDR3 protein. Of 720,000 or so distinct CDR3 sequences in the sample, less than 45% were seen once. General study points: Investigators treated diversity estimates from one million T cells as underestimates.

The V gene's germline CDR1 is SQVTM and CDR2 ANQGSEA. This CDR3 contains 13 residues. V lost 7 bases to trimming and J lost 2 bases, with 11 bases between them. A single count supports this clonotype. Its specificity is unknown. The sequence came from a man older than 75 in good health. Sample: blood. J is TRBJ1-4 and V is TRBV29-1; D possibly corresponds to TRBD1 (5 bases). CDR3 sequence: CSASGLTNEKLFF. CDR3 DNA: TGCAGCGCGTCAGGGCTTACTAATGAAAAACTGTTTTTT.